The clone carrying this T cell receptor (beta chain) came up a few times. Germline V gene sequence: CDR1 SGHTA, CDR2 FQGTGA. The CDR3 covers 14 residues. The V end was cut by 5 bases, the J end by 10 bases, with 15 bases between. The data were produced by immunoSEQ multiplex PCR, yet TCRdb's version contains in-frame clones alone and is incomplete. Found here are roughly 80,000 clones, 85% of them singletons; the top ten hold approximately 0.57%. The data were taken from a study of OX40 agonist ivuxolimab in advanced cancers. Study in general: Patients were approximately 80% male with ages roughly 23 to 79, mean roughly 64. Partial responses were achieved by three patients: one hepatocellular carcinoma, two cutaneous melanoma.

V usage is TRBV7-3 and J usage is TRBJ1-6; TRBD1 might be the D (6 bases). The receptor comes from an adult with an advanced solid tumor such as melanoma, head and neck, liver or kidney cancer. The sample here was CD4+ or CD8+ T cells sorted from blood, taken in a trial of the OX40 agonist ivuxolimab. CDR3 nucleotides: TGTGCCAGCAGCCCGAGGGGGGGGCTCTCACCCCTCCACTTT. It yields the protein CASSPRGGLSPLHF.